This T cell receptor beta chain was sequenced in a study of molecular identifiers for immune sequencing clone quantification. For bulk TCR libraries, previously described methods and listed TCR primers were used. Via MiXCR, TCRdb re-called the PCR reads, giving one row per CDR3 protein. The sample comprises about half a million distinct CDR3 sequences, 25% of which are singletons, and under 0.85% rests with the top ten. The CDR3 runs to 15 residues. Germline V lookup: CDR1 SEHNR, CDR2 FQNEAQ (reference sequence). The V segment lost 3 bases and the J segment 4 bases; nucleotides outside the gene matches: 6. As concerns this clonotype: Its antigen is as yet unknown.

Study-wide findings and caveats: Should identical TCR molecules share a barcode, the sizes of highly expanded clones could be underestimated.

With RNA at 10%, 30% or 50%, naive CD8 libraries came from roughly 18,000 to 920,000 sorted cells. CD8+CD4-CCR7+CD45RA+ cells were sorted as naive CD8 T cells. This sequence originates from a human donor in good health. Some libraries in this study had Jurkat cell RNA spiked in. This rearrangement joins TRBV7-9 to TRBJ1-5; 7 bases match TRBD1. The sample comprised naive CD8+ T cells from blood, with Jurkat cell RNA spiked in. Indicated subset: FACS-sorted CD8+CD4-CCR7+CD45RA+ naive T cells. The chain's CDR3 is CASSFAGQHNQPQHF. CDR3 nucleotides: TGTGCCAGCAGCTTCGCGGGACAGCATAATCAGCCCCAGCATTTT.